This T cell receptor (beta chain) was recovered during a study of T cells in Graves' hyperthyroidism and ophthalmopathy. The CDR3 consists of 18 residues. CDR1 LGHDT and CDR2 YNNKEL come from the germline V gene (reference sequence). V was trimmed by 1 base and J by 0 bases, leaving 19 bases between them. General observations from the study: Expanded thyroid clonotypes (above 0.001) were mostly also found in blood.

Exclusion of patients followed from uncontrolled infection, other autoimmune disease, pregnancy or lactation. About 10 ml fresh peripheral blood yielded the PBMCs. Points on this clonotype: No antigen is known for it.

Authors of the study amplified TCR beta CDR3 regions from RNA transcripts. Using the HTBI primer set, a first-round RT-PCR was run on the TCR CDR3. TCRdb passed the multiplex PCR reads through MiXCR, listing each CDR3 protein once. The repertoire has some 490,000 distinct CDR3 sequences, around 15% of them found once; the top ten carry about 29%. J is TRBJ2-7 and V is TRBV3-1; D possibly uses TRBD1 or TRBD2 (6 bases each). Source material: blood. The clonotype was recovered from a woman aged 30 to 39 with Graves' ophthalmopathy. The DNA of the CDR3 is TGTGCCAGCAGCCAAGCCCTACTCTGGGGGGCGGCCTCCTACGAGCAGTACTTC. The encoded protein is CASSQALLWGAASYEQYF.